These T cell receptor beta chains were read from a single sample in a study of Graves' ophthalmopathy and Graves' hyperthyroidism. Each CDR3 protein gets one entry after TCRdb re-called the multiplex PCR reads with MiXCR. The profile shows about 370,000 distinct CDR3 sequences, 17% of them singletons. The specimen sequenced was peripheral blood. The receptors here all came from an adult woman with stable Graves' hyperthyroidism. CDR3s include the opening cysteine and the closing phenylalanine or tryptophan. D genes are given only for firm matches. Size is stated for part of the rows, as once, few or many counts, or as a class when the clone is expanded.

V	size	D	J	CDR3	DNA
TRBV18	many	TRBD2	TRBJ2-5	CASSPGGETQYF	TGTGCCAGCAGCCCGGGGGGGGAGACCCAGTACTTC
TRBV28	many	TRBD1	TRBJ2-7	CASSFTRGMRNEQYF	TGTGCCAGCAGTTTCACCAGGGGGATGAGGAACGAGCAGTACTTC
TRBV6-5	many	NA	TRBJ2-5	CACGSPGTQETQYF	TGTGCCTGCGGGTCCCCGGGAACCCAAGAGACCCAGTACTTC
TRBV4-1	many	TRBD1	TRBJ2-7	CASSQAGTVSEQYF	TGCGCCAGCAGCCAGGCCGGGACAGTCTCTGAGCAGTACTTC
TRBV28	many	NA	TRBJ2-7	CASTRGGGPYEQYF	TGTGCCAGCACCAGAGGGGGGGGCCCCTACGAGCAGTACTTC
TRBV7-9	many	NA	TRBJ2-7	CASSFGSGTYEQYF	TGTGCCAGCAGCTTTGGTTCAGGGACCTACGAGCAGTACTTC
TRBV7-9	many	NA	TRBJ1-1	CASSLYGADTEAFF	TGTGCCAGCAGCTTATACGGGGCTGACACTGAAGCTTTCTTT
TRBV30	many	NA	TRBJ2-4	CAWLGTEGKNIQYF	TGTGCCTGGCTCGGGACCGAGGGCAAAAACATTCAGTACTTC
TRBV4-1	once	NA	TRBJ2-7	CASSQDFSPSSYEQYF	TGCGCCAGCAGCCAAGATTTCTCGCCGAGCTCCTACGAGCAGTACTTC
TRBV20-1	few	TRBD2	TRBJ2-5	CSARGGTSGSYQETQYF	TGCAGTGCTAGAGGAGGGACTAGCGGGTCGTACCAAGAGACCCAGTACTTC
TRBV6-2/TRBV6-3	few	NA	TRBJ1-1	CASSNRDNTEAFF	TGTGCCAGCAGTAACCGGGACAACACTGAAGCTTTCTTT
TRBV6-2/TRBV6-3	few	TRBD2	TRBJ2-5	CASSYSRTSGTYQETQYF	TGTGCCAGCAGTTACTCCAGGACTAGCGGAACGTACCAAGAGACCCAGTACTTC
TRBV19	many	NA	TRBJ1-1	CASSRGPVNTEAFF	TGTGCCAGTAGTCGGGGCCCGGTGAACACTGAAGCTTTCTTT
TRBV6-5	many	NA	TRBJ1-2	CASSIPGSNYGYTF	TGTGCCAGCAGTATACCGGGCTCTAACTATGGCTACACCTTC
TRBV6-2/TRBV6-3	many	TRBD1	TRBJ1-5	CASSYPTGPQPQHF	TGTGCCAGCAGTTACCCGACAGGGCCTCAGCCCCAGCATTTT
TRBV30	NA	NA	TRBJ1-1	CAWSVKVNTEAFF	TGTGCCTGGAGTGTAAAGGTGAACACTGAAGCTTTCTTT